The 24 T cell receptor beta chains listed next were all sequenced from one sample in a study of cytotoxic CD8 clonotypes in ibrutinib-treated CLL. Clones were sequenced by immunoSEQ multiplex PCR, and TCRdb holds only the in-frame ones, with some missing. The table includes about 58,000 clones, about three quarters detected once. The sample here was PBMCs, taken after 12 months of ibrutinib treatment. These receptors originate from a human donor with chronic lymphocytic leukemia.

This chain connects TRBV9 to TRBJ2-1; the D gene could be TRBD1 or TRBD2 (6 bases each). V lost 4 bases and J lost 5, with 13 bases in between. Germline V gene data show CDR1 as SGDLS and CDR2 as YYNGEE. The CDR3 runs to 14 residues. In nucleotides, the CDR3 is TGTGCCAGCAGCCCCGGGGGCGGGAACAATGAGCAGTTCTTC. As protein: CASSPGGGNNEQFF.

The CDR3 protein is CASRQTAPLQETQYF. The CDR3 region has the DNA TGTGCCAGCAGACAGACAGCCCCCCTCCAAGAGACCCAGTACTTC. The rearrangement joins TRBV28 to TRBJ2-5, with D possibly TRBD1 on 5 matching bases. The V end lost 6 bases, the J end lost 1 base, and 15 bases lay between the germline ends. There are 15 residues in the CDR3. The germline gives CDR1 MDHEN, CDR2 SYDVKM.

V gene TRBV10-3 combines with J gene TRBJ2-3; perhaps TRBD2 as D (6 bases). The CDR3 has 13 amino acids. The V end was cut by 7 bases, the J end by 0 bases, with 8 bases between. Germline V lookup: CDR1 ENHRY, CDR2 SYGVKD. CDR3 sequence (DNA): TGTGCCATCACGGCGGGGAGCACAGATACGCAGTATTTT. It is translated as CAITAGSTDTQYF.

This clone was observed a handful of times. The chain combines TRBV5-1 with TRBJ2-3; TRBD2 aligns across 9 bases. This CDR3 has 14 residues. Germline trimming cut 8 bases from V and 0 bases from J; bases unmatched to any gene: 4. The germline gives CDR1 SGHRS, CDR2 YFSETQ. The CDR3 region is CASRLAASTDTQYF. In nucleotides, the CDR3 is TGCGCCAGTCGACTAGCGGCAAGCACAGATACGCAGTATTTT.

This clone appeared a few times. The chain links TRBV9 to TRBJ1-4; D possibly corresponds to TRBD1 (5 bases). CDR1 is SGDLS and CDR2 is YYNGEE in the germline V gene. This CDR3 comprises 17 residues. V dropped 0 bases and J dropped 3 bases, with 15 bases sitting between them. Here the CDR3 reads CASSVEGGLGANEKLFF. The CDR3 bases are TGTGCCAGCAGCGTAGAGGGCGGGCTGGGGGCTAATGAAAAACTGTTTTTT. Complete variable domain (other parts from reference TRBV9 and TRBJ1-4): DSGVTQTPKHLITATGQRVTLRCSPRSGDLSVYWYQQSLDQGLQFLIQYYNGEERAKGNILERFSAQQFPDLHSELNLSSLELGDSALYFCASSVEGGLGANEKLFFGSGTQLSVL.

V and J are TRBV27 and TRBJ2-7; perhaps D is TRBD1 or TRBD2 (5 bases each). CDR3 length: 13 amino acids. Germline V gives CDR1 MNHEY, CDR2 SMNVEV (reference sequence). The V end lost 6 bases, the J end lost 7 bases, and 16 bases lay between the germline ends. The CDR3 nucleotides are TGTGCCAGCAGCCCCGGGACCCTGGAGGAGCAGTACTTC. This sequence encodes CASSPGTLEEQYF.

The chain employs TRBV4-3 and TRBJ2-7; D may correspond to TRBD1 or TRBD2 (5 bases each). The CDR3 is 14 amino acids. The germline gives CDR1 LGHNA, CDR2 YSLEER. Trimming shortened V by 0 bases and J by 3 bases, and 9 bases separated the two germline ends. The CDR3 here is CASSQDWGSYEQYF. DNA of the CDR3: TGCGCCAGCAGCCAAGATTGGGGGAGCTACGAGCAGTACTTC.

The V call is TRBV7-3, the J call TRBJ2-7, with no clear D. V was cut by 6 bases and J by 5 bases, with 14 bases left in between. Germline V gene lookup returns CDR1 SGHTA and CDR2 FQGTGA. The CDR3 has 13 amino acids. DNA for the CDR3: TGTGCCAGCAGTGGGCAGCCGGCGGACGAGCAGTACTTC. This translates into CASSGQPADEQYF.

This clone was counted only a few times. The chain links TRBV29-1 to TRBJ2-7; 8 nucleotides match TRBD1. V was clipped by 5 bases and J by 4 bases; unmatched bases: 4. The CDR3 is 12 amino acids. Looked up from germline, CDR1 is SQVTM and CDR2 is ANQGSEA. In DNA form, the CDR3 reads TGCAGCGTTAGGACAGGGAGTTACGAGCAGTACTTC. Encoded protein: CSVRTGSYEQYF.

The chain combines TRBV19 with TRBJ2-7, with D possibly being TRBD1 (6 bases). V shed 4 bases and J shed 2 bases, with 15 bases lying between them. Germline V gives CDR1 LNHDA, CDR2 SQIVND (reference sequence). This CDR3 contains 15 residues. CDR3 DNA sequence: TGTGCCAGTAGTACACCCAGGGGATTCCCCTACGAGCAGTACTTC. Protein product: CASSTPRGFPYEQYF.

The V call is TRBV9, the J call TRBJ2-2, with 10 bases aligning to TRBD2. Looked up from germline, CDR1 is SGDLS and CDR2 is YYNGEE. The ends lost 4 bases at V and 3 bases at J; junction bases unmatched: 6. This CDR3 has 16 residues. The CDR3 bases are TGTGCCAGCAGCCCACTAGCGGGATACGACACCGGGGAGCTGTTTTTT. It is translated as CASSPLAGYDTGELFF.

This clone was seen many times. This chain connects TRBV28 to TRBJ1-1; D ambiguous. Germline CDR1 reads MDHEN; CDR2 reads SYDVKM. This CDR3 has 15 amino acids. The V and J ends lost 7 bases and 4 bases respectively, with 19 bases between them. The CDR3 DNA is TGTGCCAGCACTGTTGGGCCCCTGGGAGTCACTGAAGCTTTCTTT. Protein sequence: CASTVGPLGVTEAFF.

In nucleotides, the CDR3 is TGTGCCAGCTCACCGGTGTGGCGGGAGGGCGCGCCGAGTGATACGCAGTATTTT. It translates to CASSPVWREGAPSDTQYF. J is TRBJ2-3 and V is TRBV18, with 9 bases aligning to TRBD2. J was trimmed by 6 bases and V by 3 bases; bases with no gene match: 16. Germline-derived CDR1 and CDR2 are KGHSH and LQKENI. The CDR3 contains 18 residues.

The sample holds a few counts of this clone. V usage is TRBV19 and J usage is TRBJ2-2; no clear D gene. CDR3 size: 13 residues. V was clipped by 2 bases and J by 6 bases, with 7 bases between them. Looked up from germline, CDR1 is LNHDA and CDR2 is SQIVND (reference sequence). The chain's CDR3 is CASSILGPGELFF. CDR3 nucleotide sequence: TGTGCCAGTAGTATACTCGGACCCGGGGAGCTGTTTTTT.

The gene calls are TRBV18 and TRBJ2-1; D is unresolved. Trimming cost V 4 bases and J 4 bases, with 14 bases left between them. The CDR3 contains 15 residues. The germline V gene encodes CDR1 KGHSH and CDR2 LQKENI. The CDR3 loop is CASSLPVSLYNEQFF. CDR3 DNA: TGTGCCAGCTCACTCCCGGTATCGCTATACAATGAGCAGTTCTTC.

The chain carries TRBV4-1 and TRBJ2-3, with 12 bases identical to TRBD2. Germline values: CDR1 MGHRA, CDR2 YSYEKL. V trimming: 4 bases; J trimming: 0 bases; junction bases outside the gene matches: 5. The CDR3 is made up of 17 amino acids. The CDR3 loop is CASSLLAGGLSTDTQYF. DNA for the CDR3: TGCGCCAGCAGCCTACTAGCGGGGGGACTAAGCACAGATACGCAGTATTTT.

This clone was found once. The CDR3 here is CASSESGQGVQYF. CDR3 nucleotide sequence: TGCGCCAGCAGTGAGTCAGGACAGGGCGTGCAGTACTTC. The genes are TRBV10-1 and TRBJ2-7; 8 positions match TRBD1. Germline V lookup: CDR1 WNHNN, CDR2 SYGVQD (reference sequence). V shed 0 bases, J shed 9 bases, and the junction held 4 bases outside the gene matches. This CDR3 region has 13 residues.

The CDR3 region is CASSPLRVVVTGELFF. In nucleotides, the CDR3 is TGTGCCAGCTCACCACTCAGGGTTGTAGTCACCGGGGAGCTGTTTTTT. The chain carries TRBV18 and TRBJ2-2; tentative D call: TRBD1 (5 bases). Germline V gene sequence: CDR1 KGHSH, CDR2 LQKENI. Trimming stripped 1 base from V and 4 bases from J, with 13 bases between. This CDR3 comprises 16 residues.

The genes are TRBV28 and TRBJ1-3; D is uncertain. CDR1 MDHEN and CDR2 SYDVKM come from the germline V gene. The CDR3 is 12 residues long. V lost 6 bases to trimming and J lost 7 bases, with 10 bases between them. CDR3 bases: TGTGCCAGCAGAAAACCTGCTAACACCATATATTTT. Residues: CASRKPANTIYF. Variable domain in full (rest from reference TRBV28 and TRBJ1-3): DVKVTQSSRYLVKRTGEKVFLECVQDMDHENMFWYRQDPGLGLRLIYFSYDVKMKEKGDIPEGYSVSREKKERFSLILESASTNQTSMYLCASRKPANTIYFGEGSWLTVV.

J is TRBJ2-7 and V is TRBV30; 9 bases fit TRBD2. This CDR3 region has 14 residues. CDR1 and CDR2 from the germline V gene are GTSNPN and SVGIG (reference sequence). V shed 1 base and J 4 bases; nucleotides not matched to a gene: 5. The CDR3 spells CAWSGLAGIYEQYF. CDR3 bases: TGTGCCTGGAGTGGTCTAGCGGGAATTTACGAGCAGTACTTC.

The gene calls are TRBV7-9 and TRBJ2-7; 9 bases align to TRBD1. The length of the CDR3 is 14 residues. Trimming removed 3 bases from V and 6 bases from J; junction bases left unmatched: 6. Germline CDR1 and CDR2: SEHNR and FQNEAQ (reference sequence). As DNA, the CDR3 is TGTGCCAGCAGCTTCCGGGACAGGGTCTCCGAGCAGTACTTC. Encoded protein: CASSFRDRVSEQYF.

The chain uses TRBV15 and TRBJ1-4; D unresolved. CDR3 length equals 15 residues. The V gene's germline CDR1 is LNHNV and CDR2 YYDKDF (reference sequence). Trimming left V 1 base short and J 5 bases short, with 11 bases between. CDR3 coding DNA: TGTGCCACCAGCAGAGTGGGTCTGGTAAATGAAAAACTGTTTTTT. Its translation: CATSRVGLVNEKLFF. The complete variable domain, with remaining parts taken from reference TRBV15 and TRBJ1-4, reads DAMVIQNPRYQVTQFGKPVTLSCSQTLNHNVMYWYQQKSSQAPKLLFHYYDKDFNNEADTPDNFQSRRPNTSFCFLDIRSPGLGDTAMYLCATSRVGLVNEKLFFGSGTQLSVL.

In its sample, this clone was seen a few times. The V and J genes are TRBV5-1 and TRBJ2-3, with 8 positions matching TRBD2. This CDR3 region has 15 residues. V dropped 4 bases and J dropped 4; count of bases not matched to a gene: 8. Germline V gene data show CDR1 as SGHRS and CDR2 as YFSETQ. The CDR3 loop reads CASSLQRERADTQYF. The CDR3 nucleotides are TGCGCCAGCAGCCTTCAGCGGGAGCGAGCAGATACGCAGTATTTT.

The chain recombines TRBV10-3 with TRBJ2-2; D remains unclear. This CDR3 region has 15 residues. The germline V and J ends were trimmed by 0 bases and 4 bases, with 9 bases remaining between them. Germline values: CDR1 ENHRY, CDR2 SYGVKD. The CDR3 protein is CAISESRPGTGELFF. As DNA, the CDR3 is TGTGCCATCAGTGAGTCTCGACCAGGCACCGGGGAGCTGTTTTTT.